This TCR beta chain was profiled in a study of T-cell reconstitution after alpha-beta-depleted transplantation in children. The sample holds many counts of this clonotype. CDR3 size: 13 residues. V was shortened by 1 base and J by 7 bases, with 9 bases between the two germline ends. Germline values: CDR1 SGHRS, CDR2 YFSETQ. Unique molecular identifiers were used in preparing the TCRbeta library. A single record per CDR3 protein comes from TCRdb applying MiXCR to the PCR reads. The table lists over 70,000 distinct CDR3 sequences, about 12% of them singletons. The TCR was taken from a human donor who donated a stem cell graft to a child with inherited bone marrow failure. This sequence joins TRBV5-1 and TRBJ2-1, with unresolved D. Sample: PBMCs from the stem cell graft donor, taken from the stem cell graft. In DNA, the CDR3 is TGCGCCAGCAGCTTGCAGGTATGGAATGAGCAGTTCTTC. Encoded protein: CASSLQVWNEQFF. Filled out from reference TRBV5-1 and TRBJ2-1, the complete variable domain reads KAGVTQTPRYLIKTRGQQVTLSCSPISGHRSVSWYQQTPGQGLQFLFEYFSETQRNKGNFPGRFSGRQFSNSRSEMNVSTLELGDSALYLCASSLQVWNEQFFGPGTRLTVL.